Below, one TCR beta chain is given with its context. The data derive from a study of monozygotic twins with inflammatory bowel disease. TCRdb re-called the 5' RACE reads; every CDR3 protein appears as one record, without DNA. This sample's table reports about 330,000 distinct CDR3 sequences. The CDR3 consists of 16 residues. CDR1 is SNHLY and CDR2 is FYNNEI in the germline V gene. Every single donor had a 2.5 ml blood sample drawn. Without any T cell sorting, total RNA was isolated from whole blood. Sequenced material: blood. The origin of this receptor is a human donor with ulcerative colitis or Crohn's disease, or a healthy co-twin of an affected twin (not recorded which). The gene calls are TRBV2 and TRBJ2-5; TCRdb designates TRBD2, a call that cannot be tested without DNA. The CDR3 sequence: CASRGGRSGRSETQYF.